This TCR beta chain is from a study of T cells in Graves' hyperthyroidism and ophthalmopathy (dated by TCRdb to 2018 to 2020). Study-wide context: Peripheral blood was collected at initial diagnosis, before any treatment. TCR V-J signatures able to tell the groups apart were searched for in a discovery cohort of 90 to 100 patients, of whom approximately 40 had Graves' ophthalmopathy and around 58 had stable Graves' hyperthyroidism. Whether ophthalmopathy could be predicted prospectively was tested in an independent validation cohort made up of roughly 19 hyperthyroidism patients plus 17 patients who later progressed to ophthalmopathy. The 100 discovery patients were randomly split 7:3 into training and test sets. In addition, the study compared T-cell repertoires in thyroid tissue and in blood from about six Graves' hyperthyroidism patients. After blood sampling, hyperthyroidism patients were treated with methimazole at a starting dose of 30 mg daily, and ophthalmopathy patients were treated with high-dose intravenous methylprednisolone. TCR Vbeta CDR3 sequencing of 140 or so peripheral blood samples (around 45 ophthalmopathy, under 80 hyperthyroidism and 17 progressor patients) is reported in the paper.

Results the study describes overall, beyond this receptor: Sample size was not statistically predetermined, and investigators were not blinded to group allocation. In validation, the model predicted progression to ophthalmopathy a median of roughly 6.5 months before onset, with about 71% sensitivity and just under 75% specificity. In cross-validation, a model built on a 13 V-J signature told ophthalmopathy apart from stable hyperthyroidism with 85% to 90% sensitivity and roughly 81% specificity, and in testing the same model reached 80%/75%. Most expanded thyroid clonotypes (frequency above 0.001) were also found in blood, which suggests that blood repertoires may mirror thyroid immune responses.

Ophthalmopathy patients had moderately to severely active disease, with a Clinical Activity Score of 3 or more, a NOSPECS grade of 4 or more, and a disease duration of less than 3 months. Patients with uncontrolled infections, other autoimmune diseases, pregnancy or lactation were excluded. Diagnoses were established on the basis of clinical symptoms, serum thyroxine and TRAb, thyroid ultrasound, and orbital computed tomography. Ficoll-Paque density gradient centrifugation was used to isolate PBMCs from approximately 10 ml of fresh peripheral blood. Total RNA was extracted with Trizol reagent, and quality was checked on an Agilent 2100 Bioanalyzer. Amplification of TCR beta CDR3 regions was carried out from RNA transcripts. The first round of RT-PCR for the TCR CDR3 was performed with the HTBI primer set and the Qiagen OneStep RT-PCR kit. A second multiplex PCR round built the libraries, followed by size selection and purification. Sequencing of the libraries was done on an Illumina HiSeq2000 using paired-end 100 bp reads. The published analysis was carried out like this. SOAPnuke was used to process the raw data, removing reads that contained adapters or uncalled bases, had a mean Phred below 15, or lacked an exact match to the constant primer or identifier. COPE v1.2.5 was used to merge the high-quality paired reads, and each unique nucleotide sequence was defined as a clonotype. Clonotypes were aligned to IMGT TRBV, TRBD and TRBJ reference segments using MiTCR v1.1. The analysis included only V-J combinations with a frequency above 0.0001, which together covered around 99% of the repertoires. The TCS score was defined as the ratio of F50 (clonal expansion) to E x V (chaos), calculated using BLOSUM62-based TCRdist between CDR3 peptides within each V-J. Welch's t-statistics and random forest reduced 514 V-J features to about 12, which were used in a naive Bayes classifier (R e1071). Starting from the raw public reads, TCRdb applied fastp trimming at Q25, assembled clones with MiXCR and retained in-frame beta chains. Every distinct CDR3 protein forms one entry, paired with its most common genes and DNA. In this record, the V and J calls reflect TCRdb's handling and not the investigators' own analysis. For this sample there are about 380,000 distinct CDR3 sequences; roughly 18% appear just once. Of the sample, around 40% is held by the ten largest clones.

The germline V gene gives CDR1 as MNHNS and CDR2 as SASEGT. The cysteine opens and the phenylalanine closes a CDR3 of 16 amino acids. Only the CDR3 part of the read is kept: 48 bases, read in frame from the first base. After removal of 5 bases from V and 2 bases from J, the junction retains 6 bases not matched to a gene. This clonotype was observed many times. Its specific antigen is unknown. Base qualities are not recorded, but no much larger clone differs from it by a single base. This sequence uses TRBV6-1 and TRBJ2-3; 11 nucleotides in the junction match TRBD2. Sequenced: blood. This clonotype was sampled from a man aged 18 to 29 with Graves' ophthalmopathy. For the CDR3, the sequence is CASSQLAGAYTDTQYF. The DNA is TGTGCCAGCAGTCAACTAGCGGGGGCCTACACAGATACGCAGTATTTT.